This T cell receptor (beta chain) stems from a study of T cells in Graves' hyperthyroidism and ophthalmopathy. Amplification of TCR beta CDR3 regions used RNA as the template. The HTBI primer set served for first-round RT-PCR of the TCR CDR3. One entry per CDR3 protein, called by TCRdb with MiXCR from the multiplex PCR reads. Of approximately 400,000 distinct CDR3 sequences detected, less than 20% appear once; the ten largest clones hold 28%. Germline CDR1 SGHVS, CDR2 FNYEAQ. This CDR3 spans 17 amino acids. V dropped 3 bases and J dropped 4 bases, with 19 bases sitting between them. This clonotype has ten or more counts.

This chain joins TRBV7-6 and TRBJ2-1; the D gene is possibly TRBD1 (6 bases). Sequencing was carried out using blood. The receptor comes from a woman between 18 and 29 years old with Graves' hyperthyroidism that later progressed to Graves' ophthalmopathy. The CDR3 DNA reads as TGTGCCAGCAGCTTTCTTGGCAGGGGATCTGCATACAATGAGCAGTTCTTC. It specifies CASSFLGRGSAYNEQFF.